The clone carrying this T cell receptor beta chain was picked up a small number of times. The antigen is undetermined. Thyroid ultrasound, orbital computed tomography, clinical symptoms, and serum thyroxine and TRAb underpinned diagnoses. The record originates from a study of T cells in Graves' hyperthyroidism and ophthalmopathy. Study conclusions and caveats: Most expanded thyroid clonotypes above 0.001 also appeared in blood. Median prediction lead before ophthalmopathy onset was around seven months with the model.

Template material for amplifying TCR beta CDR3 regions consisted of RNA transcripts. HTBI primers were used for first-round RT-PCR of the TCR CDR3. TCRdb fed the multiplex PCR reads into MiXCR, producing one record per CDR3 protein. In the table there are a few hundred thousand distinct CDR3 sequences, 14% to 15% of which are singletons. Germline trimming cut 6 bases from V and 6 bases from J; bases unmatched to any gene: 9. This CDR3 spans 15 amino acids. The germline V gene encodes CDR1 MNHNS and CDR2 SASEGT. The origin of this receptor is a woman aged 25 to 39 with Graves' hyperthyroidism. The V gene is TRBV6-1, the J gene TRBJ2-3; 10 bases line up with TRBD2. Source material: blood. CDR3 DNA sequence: TGTGCCAGCAGACGGACTAGCGGAAAGGTGGATACGCAGTATTTT. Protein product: CASRRTSGKVDTQYF.